The rows below give T cell receptor beta chains drawn from one sample of a study of identical twins. TCRdb reprocessed the 5' RACE reads with MiXCR, giving one entry per CDR3 protein. This table has around 690,000 distinct CDR3 sequences, 21% appearing once. This sample was shared with a second study, whose subject was T cells expressing NK-cell markers.

Sequenced: PBMCs. The receptors originated from a woman aged 18 to 35 in good health. The CDR3 runs from the conserved cysteine through the conserved F or W. The D gene is left open where the match is weak. Rows give clone size only sometimes, using once, few, many, or a class for an expanded clone.

j_call,d_call,clone_size,v_call,cdr3_aa,cdr3_nt
TRBJ2-3,-,many,TRBV4-2,CASSQEADTQYF,TGTGCCAGCAGCCAAGAGGCGGATACGCAGTATTTT
TRBJ2-7,-,few,TRBV4-3,CASSQDLGLALNEQYF,TGCGCCAGCAGCCAAGATTTAGGCCTAGCGTTGAACGAGCAGTACTTC
TRBJ2-5,-,-,TRBV7-6,CASSFSRYREETQYF,TGTGCCAGCAGCTTTAGTCGTTACAGGGAAGAGACCCAGTACTTC
TRBJ2-7,-,-,TRBV27,CASSWKGAYEQYF,TGTGCCAGCAGTTGGAAGGGCGCCTACGAGCAGTACTTC
TRBJ2-1,-,-,TRBV5-1,CASSPGRHSYNEQFF,TGCGCCAGCAGCCCGGGACGACACTCCTACAATGAGCAGTTCTTC
TRBJ2-2,-,-,TRBV2,CASNEQGRTGELFF,TGTGCCAGCAACGAACAGGGACGCACCGGGGAGCTGTTTTTT
TRBJ2-7,TRBD1,few,TRBV29-1,CSVESQGVGQYF,TGCAGCGTTGAATCCCAGGGGGTAGGGCAGTACTTC
TRBJ2-7,TRBD2,-,TRBV20-1,CSARDAGGSSYEQYF,TGCAGTGCTAGAGATGCCGGCGGGAGCTCCTACGAGCAGTACTTC
TRBJ1-2,-,many,TRBV12-3/TRBV12-4,CASTQWGDDGYTF,TGTGCCAGCACCCAATGGGGGGACGATGGCTACACCTTC
TRBJ1-6,TRBD1,few,TRBV6-1,CASRRQGKLSPLHF,TGTGCCAGCAGGCGACAGGGGAAACTTTCACCCCTCCACTTT
TRBJ2-7,TRBD2,-,TRBV6-6,CASNGLASYEQYF,TGTGCCAGCAACGGACTAGCTTCCTACGAGCAGTACTTC
TRBJ2-6,TRBD2,-,TRBV25-1,CASSEAGRFSGANVLTF,TGTGCCAGCAGTGAAGCCGGGAGGTTCTCTGGGGCCAACGTCCTGACTTTC
TRBJ2-4,-,-,TRBV7-2,CASSLEGGGVFLQYF,TGTGCCAGCAGCTTAGAGGGTGGGGGCGTTTTTCTTCAGTACTTC
TRBJ1-6,-,-,TRBV5-1,CASSLSPAATGSPLHF,TGCGCCAGCAGCTTGTCCCCCGCGGCTACAGGATCACCCCTCCACTTT
TRBJ2-7,TRBD2,many,TRBV7-2,CASSLEAGDYEQYF,TGTGCCAGCAGCTTAGAGGCGGGAGACTACGAGCAGTACTTC
TRBJ2-7,TRBD2,few,TRBV6-2/TRBV6-3,CASTDTTSGRTYEQYF,TGTGCCAGCACTGATACGACTAGCGGGAGGACGTACGAGCAGTACTTC
TRBJ2-5,-,-,TRBV7-9,CASSFDSIQETQYF,TGTGCCAGCAGCTTCGACTCAATTCAAGAGACCCAGTACTTC
TRBJ2-5,TRBD2,-,TRBV6-5,CASSYQRGSPQYF,TGTGCCAGCAGTTACCAGCGGGGGTCACCCCAGTACTTC
TRBJ2-3,-,-,TRBV20-1,CSWGWSSVLTDTQYF,TGCAGCTGGGGCTGGTCTAGCGTTCTCACAGATACGCAGTATTTT
TRBJ2-1,TRBD2,-,TRBV4-2,CASSQDGGGAVYNEQFF,TGTGCCAGCAGCCAAGATGGCGGGGGGGCCGTTTACAATGAGCAGTTCTTC
TRBJ2-1,-,many,TRBV29-1,CSDGRDSYNEQFF,TGCAGCGACGGCCGGGACTCCTACAATGAGCAGTTCTTC
TRBJ2-7,-,few,TRBV12-3/TRBV12-4,CASSTSGATYEQYF,TGTGCCAGCAGCACGTCAGGGGCCACCTACGAGCAGTACTTC
TRBJ2-7,-,-,TRBV5-1,CASSLARADYEQYF,TGCGCCAGCAGCTTGGCCCGTGCGGATTACGAGCAGTACTTC
TRBJ2-7,-,-,TRBV7-9,CASSSGDRAPDGRYF,TGTGCCAGCAGCTCGGGAGACAGGGCTCCAGACGGTCGGTACTTC
TRBJ1-5,-,-,TRBV7-9,CASSLGSGQPQHF,TGTGCCAGCAGCCTCGGCTCGGGACAGCCCCAGCATTTT
TRBJ2-1,-,-,TRBV7-2,CASSLARTHNEQFF,TGTGCCAGCAGCTTAGCCCGTACCCACAATGAGCAGTTCTTC
TRBJ1-1,-,few,TRBV11-2,CASSFGRRYTEAFF,TGTGCCAGCAGCTTCGGTAGGCGGTACACTGAAGCTTTCTTT
TRBJ2-7,-,-,TRBV29-1,CSVFFYEQYF,TGCAGCGTTTTCTTCTACGAGCAGTACTTC
TRBJ1-2,TRBD1,many,TRBV6-5,CASSYTGDGYGYTF,TGTGCCAGCAGTTACACAGGGGATGGCTATGGCTACACCTTC
TRBJ2-1,TRBD2,-,TRBV20-1,CSAGGGDSYNEQFF,TGCAGTGCCGGGGGGGGGGACTCCTACAATGAGCAGTTCTTC